This TCR beta chain comes out of a study of blood T cell repertoires in COVID-19 (dated by TCRdb to about 2020). General notes on the study: Collaborator samples came from the United States, Italy and Spain and covered acute and convalescent phases of COVID-19. The material from the prospective study consisted of cDNA or gDNA derived from T cells, B-cell-depleted T cells, or PBMCs. Deeply sampled blood TCRbeta repertoires from subjects exposed to, actively infected with, or recovered from COVID-19 were included in the dataset. A freely available public database, intended as a resource for researchers studying the immune response to SARS-CoV-2, is where the repertoires were released. The samples were drawn from two sources: the first 160 participants of the ongoing ImmuneRACE study, and some 1,300 subjects contributed by 6 global collaborators. A de-identified subject ID, COVID-19 status, age in years and sex were almost always included in the sample metadata. Where available, HLA class I and class II types were obtained from metadata supplied by the sample provider rather than from assay-based typing.

Each collaborating institution followed its own protocols to collect whole blood in K2EDTA tubes. For TCRbeta analysis, collaborator samples were shipped as frozen whole blood, as isolated PBMCs, or as DNA extracted from either sample type. The immunoSEQ Assay, a bias-controlled multiplex PCR, was used to amplify TCRbeta CDR3 regions from genomic DNA. On the study's bioinformatics: The number of nucleated cells in each sample was estimated by amplification of reference gene primers within the assay. To quantify the absolute abundance of each unique TCRbeta CDR3 rearrangement, sequence reads were collapsed and filtered. For each sample, productive Simpson clonality was calculated as the square root of Simpson's diversity index across productive rearrangements. In its TCRdb copy, this immuneACCESS table keeps in-frame sequences only and misses some clones. Where compared with another copy, unresolved V genes explain less than half of these, and the others have no known cause. The DNA was the basis for D and trimming; V, J and clone size are from that table. This sample lists a few hundred thousand clones; over 75% were detected once. 2% to 3% of the sample comes from the top ten.

General conclusions and limits of the study: How much clinical and demographic metadata was included differed by source and by participant, and the metadata was provided uncurated.

The CDR3 spans 13 residues, from the cysteine through the phenylalanine. Left in the record is the CDR3 DNA by itself, 39 bases read in frame from the first base. Trimming removed 7 bases from V and 7 bases from J, leaving 17 bases between the germline ends. CDR1 and CDR2 are drawn from the germline V gene (reference sequence): LNHDA, SQIVND. Notes on this clone: Its recognized antigen is unknown. Within one base of it there is no much larger clone, and no base qualities were kept.

The sequenced material came from peripheral blood. The sequence was obtained from a woman aged 45-59 years with acute or convalescent COVID-19. Recombination linked TRBV19 to TRBJ2-7; TRBD1 is perhaps the D gene, given 6 matching bases. The bases are TGTGCCAGTAACCCTCAGGGGATTGGGGAGCAGTACTTC. The translation is CASNPQGIGEQYF.